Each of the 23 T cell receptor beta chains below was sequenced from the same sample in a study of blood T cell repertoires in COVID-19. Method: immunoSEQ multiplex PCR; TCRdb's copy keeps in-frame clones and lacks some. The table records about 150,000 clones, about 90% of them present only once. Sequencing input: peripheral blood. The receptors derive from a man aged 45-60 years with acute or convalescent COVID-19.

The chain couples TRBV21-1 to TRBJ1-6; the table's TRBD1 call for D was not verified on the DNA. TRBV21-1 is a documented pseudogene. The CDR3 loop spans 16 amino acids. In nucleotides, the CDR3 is TGTGCCAGCAGCGCCGAAGGGGCCTCCTATAATTCACCCCTCCACTTT. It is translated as CASSAEGASYNSPLHF.

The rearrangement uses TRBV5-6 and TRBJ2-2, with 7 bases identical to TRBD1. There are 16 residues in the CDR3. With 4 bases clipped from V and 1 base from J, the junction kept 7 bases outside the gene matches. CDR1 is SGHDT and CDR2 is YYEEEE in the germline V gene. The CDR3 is CASSPGTALNTGELFF. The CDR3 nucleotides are TGTGCCAGCAGCCCAGGGACAGCCCTGAACACCGGGGAGCTGTTTTTT.

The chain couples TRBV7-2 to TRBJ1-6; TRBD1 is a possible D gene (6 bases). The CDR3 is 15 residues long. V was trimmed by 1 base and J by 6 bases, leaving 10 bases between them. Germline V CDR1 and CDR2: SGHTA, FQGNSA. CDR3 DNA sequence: TGTGCCAGCAGCTTAGGTGGGACACTTAATTCACCCCTCCACTTT. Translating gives CASSLGGTLNSPLHF.

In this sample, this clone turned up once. The CDR3 sequence: CASSRDSGYEQYF. CDR3 bases: TGCGCCAGCAGTCGGGACTCCGGTTACGAGCAGTACTTC. This chain joins TRBV5-1 and TRBJ2-7; D possibly corresponds to TRBD2 (6 bases). This CDR3 contains 13 residues. Germline CDR1 is SGHRS and CDR2 is YFSETQ. Trimming took 5 bases from V and 4 from J, leaving 13 bases between them. The whole variable domain, filled in from reference TRBV5-1 and TRBJ2-7, reads KAGVTQTPRYLIKTRGQQVTLSCSPISGHRSVSWYQQTPGQGLQFLFEYFSETQRNKGNFPGRFSGRQFSNSRSEMNVSTLELGDSALYLCASSRDSGYEQYFGPGTRLTVT.

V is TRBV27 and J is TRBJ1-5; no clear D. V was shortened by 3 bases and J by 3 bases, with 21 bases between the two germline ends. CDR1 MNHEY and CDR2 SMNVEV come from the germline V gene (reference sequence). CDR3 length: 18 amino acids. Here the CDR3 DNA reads TGTGCCAGCAGTTTCCGTCCGGGTTCTCCCCATAACAATCAGCCCCAGCATTTT. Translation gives CASSFRPGSPHNNQPQHF.

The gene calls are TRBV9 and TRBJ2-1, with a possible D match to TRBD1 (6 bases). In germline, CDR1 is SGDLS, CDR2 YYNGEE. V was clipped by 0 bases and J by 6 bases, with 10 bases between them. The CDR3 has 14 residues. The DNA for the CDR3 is TGTGCCAGCAGCGTAGGCCAACAGGGCAATGAGCAGTTCTTC. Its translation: CASSVGQQGNEQFF.

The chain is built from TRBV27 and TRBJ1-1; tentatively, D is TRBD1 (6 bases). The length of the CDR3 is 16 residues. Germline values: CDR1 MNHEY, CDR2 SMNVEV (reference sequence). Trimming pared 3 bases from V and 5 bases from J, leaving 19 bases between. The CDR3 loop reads CASSFLGTGSLTEAFF. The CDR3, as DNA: TGTGCCAGCAGTTTCCTGGGAACAGGGTCCTTGACTGAAGCTTTCTTT.

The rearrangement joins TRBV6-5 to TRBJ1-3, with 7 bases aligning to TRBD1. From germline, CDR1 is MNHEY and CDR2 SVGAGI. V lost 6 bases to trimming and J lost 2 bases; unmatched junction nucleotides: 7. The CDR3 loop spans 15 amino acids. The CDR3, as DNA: TGTGCCAGCAGATTCGACAGGGCGGCTGGAAACACCATATATTTT. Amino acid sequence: CASRFDRAAGNTIYF.

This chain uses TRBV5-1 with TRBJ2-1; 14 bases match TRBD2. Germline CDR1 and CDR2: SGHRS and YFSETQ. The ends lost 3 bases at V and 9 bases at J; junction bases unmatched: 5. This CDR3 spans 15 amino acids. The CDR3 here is CASSSGTSGSLEQFF. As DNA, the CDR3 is TGCGCCAGCAGCTCCGGGACTAGCGGGAGTCTTGAGCAGTTCTTC. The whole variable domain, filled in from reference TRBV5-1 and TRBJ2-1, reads KAGVTQTPRYLIKTRGQQVTLSCSPISGHRSVSWYQQTPGQGLQFLFEYFSETQRNKGNFPGRFSGRQFSNSRSEMNVSTLELGDSALYLCASSSGTSGSLEQFFGPGTRLTVL.

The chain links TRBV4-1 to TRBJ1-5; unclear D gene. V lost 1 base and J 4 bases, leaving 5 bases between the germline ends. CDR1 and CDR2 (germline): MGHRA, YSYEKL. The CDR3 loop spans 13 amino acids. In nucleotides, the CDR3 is TGCGCCAGCAGCCAAGTATCGAATCAGCCCCAGCATTTT. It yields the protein CASSQVSNQPQHF.

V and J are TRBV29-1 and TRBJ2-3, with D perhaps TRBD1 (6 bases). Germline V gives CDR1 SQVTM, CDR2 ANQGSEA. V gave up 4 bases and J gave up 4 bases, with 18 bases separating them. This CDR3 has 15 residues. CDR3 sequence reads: CSVGLPRGRADTQYF. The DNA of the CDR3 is TGCAGCGTTGGACTGCCCAGGGGTCGGGCAGATACGCAGTATTTT.

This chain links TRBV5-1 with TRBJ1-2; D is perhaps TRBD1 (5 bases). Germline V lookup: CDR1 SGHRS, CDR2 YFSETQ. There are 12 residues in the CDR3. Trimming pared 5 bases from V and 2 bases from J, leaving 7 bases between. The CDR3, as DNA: TGCGCCAGCAGTCCAGGGAACTATGGCTACACCTTC. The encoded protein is CASSPGNYGYTF.

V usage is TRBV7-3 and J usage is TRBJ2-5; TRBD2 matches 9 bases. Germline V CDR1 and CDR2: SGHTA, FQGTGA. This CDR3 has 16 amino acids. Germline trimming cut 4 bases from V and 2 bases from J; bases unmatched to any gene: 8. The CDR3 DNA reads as TGTGCCAGCAGCTCTCTCCCTAGCGGGAATCAAGAGACCCAGTACTTC. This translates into CASSSLPSGNQETQYF.

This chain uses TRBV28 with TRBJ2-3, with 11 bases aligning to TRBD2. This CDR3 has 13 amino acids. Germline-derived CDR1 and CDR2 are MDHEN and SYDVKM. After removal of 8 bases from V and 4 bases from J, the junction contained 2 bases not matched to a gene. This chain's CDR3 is CASSLAGADTQYF. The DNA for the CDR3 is TGTGCCAGCTCACTAGCGGGGGCAGATACGCAGTATTTT.

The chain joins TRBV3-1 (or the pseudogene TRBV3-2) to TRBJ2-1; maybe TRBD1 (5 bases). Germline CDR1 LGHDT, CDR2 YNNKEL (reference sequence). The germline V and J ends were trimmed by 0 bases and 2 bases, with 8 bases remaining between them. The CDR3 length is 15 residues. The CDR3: CASSQEAGTYNEQFF. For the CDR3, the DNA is TGTGCCAGCAGCCAAGAGGCAGGGACCTACAATGAGCAGTTCTTC.

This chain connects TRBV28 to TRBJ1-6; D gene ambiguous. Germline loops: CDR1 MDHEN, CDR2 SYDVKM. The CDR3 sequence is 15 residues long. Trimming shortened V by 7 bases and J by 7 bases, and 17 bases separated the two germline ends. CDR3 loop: CASNPGGEGNSPLHF. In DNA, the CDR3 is TGTGCCAGCAACCCGGGTGGGGAGGGAAATTCACCCCTCCACTTT.

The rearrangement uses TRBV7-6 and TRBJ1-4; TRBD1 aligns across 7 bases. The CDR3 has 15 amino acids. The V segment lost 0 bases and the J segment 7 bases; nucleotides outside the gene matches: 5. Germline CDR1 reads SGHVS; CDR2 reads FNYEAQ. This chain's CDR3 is CASSLATGFGEKLFF. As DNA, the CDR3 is TGTGCCAGCAGCTTAGCGACAGGGTTCGGTGAAAAACTGTTTTTT.

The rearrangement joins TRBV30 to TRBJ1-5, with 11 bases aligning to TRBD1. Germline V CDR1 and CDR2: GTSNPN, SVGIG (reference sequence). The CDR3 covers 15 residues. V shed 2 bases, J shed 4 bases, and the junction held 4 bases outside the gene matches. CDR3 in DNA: TGTGCCTGGAGTCGTGGACAGGGGGCTAATCAGCCCCAGCATTTT. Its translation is CAWSRGQGANQPQHF.

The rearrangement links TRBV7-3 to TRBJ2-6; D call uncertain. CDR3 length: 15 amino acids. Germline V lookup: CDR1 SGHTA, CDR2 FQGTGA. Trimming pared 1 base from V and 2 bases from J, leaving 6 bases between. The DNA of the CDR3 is TGTGCCAGCAGCTTAAATCCGGCTGGGGCCAACGTCCTGACTTTC. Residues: CASSLNPAGANVLTF.

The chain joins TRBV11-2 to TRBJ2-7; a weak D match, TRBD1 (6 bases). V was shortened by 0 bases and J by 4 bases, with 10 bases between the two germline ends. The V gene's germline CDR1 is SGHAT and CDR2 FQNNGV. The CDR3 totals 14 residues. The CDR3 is CASSLDPQGYEQYV. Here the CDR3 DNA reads TGTGCCAGCAGCTTAGATCCACAGGGTTACGAGCAGTACGTC.

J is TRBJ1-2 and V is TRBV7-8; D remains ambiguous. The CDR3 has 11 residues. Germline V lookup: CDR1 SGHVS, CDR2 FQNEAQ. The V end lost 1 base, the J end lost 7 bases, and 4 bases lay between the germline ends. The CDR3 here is CASSLDGGYTF. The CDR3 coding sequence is TGTGCCAGCAGCTTAGACGGTGGCTACACCTTC.

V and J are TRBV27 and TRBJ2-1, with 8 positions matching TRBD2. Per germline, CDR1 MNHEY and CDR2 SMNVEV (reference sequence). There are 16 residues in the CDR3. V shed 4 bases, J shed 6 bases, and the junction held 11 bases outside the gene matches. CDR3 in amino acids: CASSYTSGTRSNEQFF. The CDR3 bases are TGTGCCAGCAGTTATACCTCCGGGACTAGGAGCAATGAGCAGTTCTTC.

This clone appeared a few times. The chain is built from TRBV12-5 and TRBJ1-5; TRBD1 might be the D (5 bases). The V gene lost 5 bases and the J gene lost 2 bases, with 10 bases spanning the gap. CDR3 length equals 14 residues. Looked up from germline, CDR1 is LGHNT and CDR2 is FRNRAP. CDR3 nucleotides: TGTGCTAGTGGTCCCGGGGGGGGCAATCAGCCCCAGCATTTT. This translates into CASGPGGGNQPQHF.